This paragraph covers one T cell receptor beta chain sequence. The antigen it recognizes is unknown. There are no base qualities to consult, and no much larger clone falls within one base. The data are from a study of cytomegalovirus exposure and HLA in healthy donors (dated by TCRdb to the late 2010s). General notes on the study: According to an earlier analysis of around 600 of the donors, 200 million or so T cells yielded 117 million unique TCR beta sequences and 276 Gb of sequence data. An early release that covered some 630 HLA-typed donors contained around 300 gigabases of sequencing data and about 93 million unique TCR sequences. Rather than drawing on any new phenotypic data, the later analysis identified candidate immune exposures from TCR beta sequences and the way those sequences occurred across donors. In a later analysis, previously published TCR beta repertoires from about 640 donors were re-analyzed and high-resolution HLA genotyping was added so that TCR occurrence patterns could be studied. To predict cytomegalovirus infection status, the study brought together high-throughput TCR immunosequencing, statistical association of individual TCRs with disease status, and machine learning. The study aimed to test whether cataloging public T cell receptors could reveal signatures of past pathogen exposure. The study used immunosequencing to profile the T cell repertoires of several hundred subjects and linked those repertoires to cytomegalovirus serostatus. Donor age, sex, ethnicity and CMV serostatus were compiled together with the repertoire data. Among about 370 genotyped donors of the cohort, an average of about 220,000 unique TCR beta nucleotide sequences was sequenced per donor, of which about 19% were non-productive. All discovery cohort repertoires had been generated using a single sequencing platform. In an earlier analysis of a few hundred of the donors, high-throughput TCR beta sequencing was used to judge whether each TCR beta V gene segment behaved as functional or pseudogenic. A later genetic analysis used genome-wide SNP genotypes for about three fifths of the 666 donors, treating that subset as a discovery cohort. HLA typing covered class I and class II loci at four-digit resolution. Roughly 5 DR-DQ haplotypes were handled as single units for association and clustering, since linkage in the cohort was strong. The number of typed donors differed by locus: about 620-640 for A, B, C, DRB1 and DQB1; 522 for DQA1; approximately 600 for DPA1; and roughly 490 for DPB1. Of the roughly 420 genotyped donors, roughly 80% were placed in the genetic ancestry cluster associated with self-reported Caucasian donors. Besides the first cohort of hundreds of subjects, a separate validation cohort made up of around 120 different subjects was used.

Receptors were amplified or captured by the immunoSEQ multiplex PCR assay. The multiplex PCR relied on a mix of 60 forward primers for TCR Vbeta segments and 13 reverse primers for TCR Jbeta segments. The CDR3 region of rearranged TCR beta genes was amplified from genomic DNA by a multiplex PCR assay. The amplified TCR beta libraries were sequenced on the Illumina HiSeq System as 87-base-pair reads. The published analysis was carried out like this. In a later analysis, tens of millions of unique TCR beta chains were counted across the 666 repertoires, and around 10 million of these chains were shared by at least two donors. To remove PCR and sequencing errors, raw reads were error-corrected and collapsed into unique sequences using a nearest-neighbor algorithm that merged closely related sequences. To assign V, D and J gene segments, CDR3 sequences were aligned to IMGT reference sequences. For a sequence to be retained, a match of at least six nucleotides to both a V gene segment and a J gene segment was required. Rearrangements were classified as productive when the CDR3 lacked stop codons and remained in frame with V and J, and all other rearrangements were classified as non-productive. Following IMGT convention, CDR3 was defined as the stretch from the second conserved V-encoded cysteine up to the conserved J-encoded phenylalanine. The earlier analysis of about 610 of the donors excluded any sequence lacking an unambiguous match to a single V gene segment. In an earlier analysis of several hundred of the donors, a V segment was called functional when productive rearrangements were above 56.7%, and segregating when the standard deviation between donors exceeded 5%. A statistical classification framework was developed to diagnose cytomegalovirus status using the catalog of TCR beta chain sequences. In a later analysis, TCR nucleotide sequences were compared against IMGT/GENE-DB human TR gene sequences so that V and J genes could be assigned. Using the TCRdist pipeline, a later analysis assigned CDR3 sequences along with most-parsimonious VDJ recombination scenarios. In a later analysis, every TCR beta chain was defined by the combination of its CDR3 amino acid sequence and its V-gene family, and reads without a unique V-gene family were dropped. In a later analysis, several hundred highly shared, low-generation-probability nucleotide sequences were removed to address suspected cross-contamination and a sequencing artifact. For each public chain, a later analysis derived a clonal expansion index from normalized ranks of inferred template counts within each repertoire. Generation probabilities in a later analysis came from a VDJ recombination model fitted to out-of-frame rearrangements, and those results were checked against IGoR. Hypergeometric tests were used in a later analysis to score TCR-TCR, TCR-HLA and TCR-CMV co-occurrence, with a repertoire-size bias correction applied to the TCR pairs. A later analysis estimated false discovery rates by permuting HLA or CMV assignments 20 times. In a later analysis, co-occurring TCRs were grouped using DBSCAN, and TCRdist sequence similarity was added for clustering within HLA-allele-positive subsets. Repertoires with fewer than 30,000 or more than 120,000 public chains were left out of co-occurrence clustering, as were five repertoires with anomalous nucleotide sharing. TCRdb carries this immuneACCESS record with in-frame sequences only. Its versions omit some clonotypes, under half of them owing to an unresolved V gene in the studies checked, with the rest unexplained. D and trimming were read from the DNA, whereas the V and J calls and clone size are those reported in that table. This sample lists approximately 140,000 clones; 65% to 90% were detected once. The ten largest clones take up roughly 1.2% of the sample.

Results and caveats for the whole study, not just this receptor: Immune exposure information for the cohort was limited to CMV serostatus. A later analysis associated 16,951 TCR beta sequences with specific HLA alleles at a false discovery rate of 0.05. The authors suggested that the approach could potentially be extended to other disease states and immunological phenotypes. A further reported finding was that TCR beta sequences accurately predicted the HLA-A and HLA-B alleles for most subjects in the first cohort. Assigning TCR associations to individual alleles was difficult when HLA alleles, especially DR and DQ, strongly co-occurred. Presence/absence analyses assumed roughly uniform sequencing depth across donors, an assumption that may not hold. Over 15 rarely observed V segments, including chromosome 9 orphons, were excluded from the earlier analysis of some 590 of the donors because counts were too low. A later genetic analysis associated a missense DCLRE1C variant with V-gene and J-gene trimming of TCR beta chains, and an independent cohort replicated the association. A cluster of highly shared sequence variants was judged likely to be a technical artifact of the sequencing pipeline. According to a later analysis, parvovirus B19, influenza, CMV and Epstein-Barr virus appeared linked to several top co-occurrence clusters. According to a later analysis, TCR association rates differed among HLA loci, with DRB1 alleles showing the most associated TCRs and HLA-C alleles showing the fewest. Cytomegalovirus status was reported to be diagnosed by the classifier with high specificity and sensitivity in both the original and validation cohorts. Across donors, most TCR sequences were observed very rarely, whereas some public TCRs were present in many individuals. In vitro tests confirmed that a few of the cytomegalovirus-associated TCR beta chains recognize cytomegalovirus antigens. In a later analysis, HLA-associated TCR beta chains were found to be more clonally expanded and to have lower generation probabilities than equally common non-associated chains. In the study, around 150 TCR beta chains were listed as associated with cytomegalovirus. Correlated functional status among segregating V segments might be attributable to linkage disequilibrium, but an unknown experimental factor could not be ruled out. In this cohort, only TCR beta chains were sequenced, and detectable features were limited by the absence of alpha or paired-chain data. In a later analysis, most CMV-associated TCR beta chains were found to appear HLA-restricted, with HLA associations seemingly driven largely by CMV exposure. HLA typing was unavailable for some donors at each locus, so association tests used only the typed subset. In a later genetic analysis, fewer N-insertions in productive TCRs were reported among donors in an Asian-associated ancestry cluster than the roughly 700-donor mean. Broadly in line with IMGT annotations, most TCR beta V segments showed up in productive rearrangements about 90% or about 30% of the time in an earlier analysis of approximately 640 of the donors.

The cohort was made up of 666 healthy bone marrow donors. All cohort members were sampled while nominally healthy, although unrecorded immune exposures were likely present. The donor tested CMV seronegative, placing the donor among the 350 or so seronegative members of the cohort. Each donor provided a peripheral blood sample, and peripheral blood mononuclear cells were used for TCR beta sequencing. Genomic DNA was extracted from the blood cell samples with the Qiagen DNeasy Blood Extraction Kit. This sequence was found in a girl under 10 years old in good health and CMV-seronegative. The material sequenced was PBMCs.

This receptor carries the CDR3 CASSATGTDYEQYF. The sequenced DNA: TGCGCCAGCAGCGCAACCGGGACAGATTACGAGCAGTACTTC. Rearrangement joined TRBV5-1 to TRBJ2-7; TRBD1 matches 7 bases in the middle. Germline trimming amounts to 4 bases on V and 4 bases on J, with 8 as the count of junction bases outside the gene matches. The CDR3 runs 14 residues from the cysteine to the phenylalanine. Left in the record is the CDR3 DNA by itself, 42 bases read in frame from the first base. Based on the germline V gene, the CDR1 and CDR2 sequences are SGHRS and YFSETQ.